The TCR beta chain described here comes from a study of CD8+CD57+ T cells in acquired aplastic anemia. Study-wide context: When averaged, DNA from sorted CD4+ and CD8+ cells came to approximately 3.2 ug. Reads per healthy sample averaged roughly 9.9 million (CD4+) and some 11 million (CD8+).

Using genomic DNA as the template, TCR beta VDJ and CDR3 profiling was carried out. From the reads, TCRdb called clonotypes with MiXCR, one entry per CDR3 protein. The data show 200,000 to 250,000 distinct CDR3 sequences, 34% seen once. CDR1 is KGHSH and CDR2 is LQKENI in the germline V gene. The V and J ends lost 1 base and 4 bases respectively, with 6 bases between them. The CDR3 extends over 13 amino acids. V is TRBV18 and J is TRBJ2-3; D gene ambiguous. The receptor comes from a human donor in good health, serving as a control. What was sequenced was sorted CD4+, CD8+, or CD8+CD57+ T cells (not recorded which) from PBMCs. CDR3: CASSPLASDTQYF. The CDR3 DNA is TGTGCCAGCTCACCACTCGCCTCAGATACGCAGTATTTT. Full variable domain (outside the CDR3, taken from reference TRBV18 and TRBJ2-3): NAGVMQNPRHLVRRRGQEARLRCSPMKGHSHVYWYRQLPEEGLKFMVYLQKENIIDESGMPKERFSAEFPKEGPSILRIQQVVRGDSAAYFCASSPLASDTQYFGPGTRLTVL.